This T cell receptor (beta chain) was sequenced for a study of T cell repertoires and Cas9 in healthy adults. V was trimmed by 1 base and J by 6 bases, leaving 17 bases between them. The length of the CDR3 is 16 residues. The germline CDR1 and CDR2 sequences are SGHTA and FQGNSA. TCRdb keeps only in-frame clones here, not all; method: immunoSEQ multiplex PCR. Altogether approximately 22,000 clones are present, about nine tenths being singletons, with the ten largest covering roughly 0.69%. The TCR was taken from a human donor in good health. The sequenced sample was CD4+ effector T cells (CD127+, CD25-, CD137-, CD154-) from PBMCs; culture status not recorded. The rearrangement links TRBV7-2 to TRBJ2-3, with a weak D call TRBD2 (6 bases). In nucleotides, the CDR3 is TGTGCCAGCAGCTTAGGTGGGGGGTCGCGGTTGGATACGCAGTATTTT. Translating it yields CASSLGGGSRLDTQYF.